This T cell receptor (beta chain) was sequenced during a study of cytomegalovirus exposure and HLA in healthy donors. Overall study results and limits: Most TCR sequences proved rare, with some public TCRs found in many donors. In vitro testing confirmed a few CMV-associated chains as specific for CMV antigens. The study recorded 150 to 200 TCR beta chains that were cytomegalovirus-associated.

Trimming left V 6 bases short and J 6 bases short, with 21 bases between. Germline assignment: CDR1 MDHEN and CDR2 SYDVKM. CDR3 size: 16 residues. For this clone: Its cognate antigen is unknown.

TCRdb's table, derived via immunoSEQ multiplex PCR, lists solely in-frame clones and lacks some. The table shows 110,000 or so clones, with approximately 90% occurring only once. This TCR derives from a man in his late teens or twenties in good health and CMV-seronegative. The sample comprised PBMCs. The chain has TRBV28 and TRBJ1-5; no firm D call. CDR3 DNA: TGTGCCAGCAGCCCTGGACTTAAGGGTCGGACTCAGCCCCAGCATTTT. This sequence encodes CASSPGLKGRTQPQHF.